This T cell receptor (beta chain) stems from a study of HIV-infected patients and healthy controls. Findings and limits, study-wide: In healthy controls, MAIT alpha CDR3s were common; in HIV+ repertoires, severely depleted.

No cell fractionation was done, so the repertoire covers all unsorted peripheral blood T cells. This clonotype was seen at least ten times. Antigen: not known. Reverse transcription used about 500 ng RNA and constant-region primers for alpha and beta. Using multiplexing indices, alpha and beta chain libraries were generated apart by chain-specific third strand synthesis. Using its own MiXCR run on the 5' RACE reads, TCRdb lists one record per CDR3 protein. The sample carries more than 15,000 distinct CDR3 sequences, roughly 9.5% recorded once. The sample consisted of blood. This clonotype was sampled from an adult in good health.

The CDR3, as DNA: TGTGCCAGCAGTTTACCCGGGGGAGGGGATTACGAGCAGTACTTC. This gives the protein CASSLPGGGDYEQYF. J is TRBJ2-7 and V is TRBV28, with 7 positions matching TRBD2. The CDR3 loop spans 15 amino acids. In germline, CDR1 is MDHEN, CDR2 SYDVKM. Losses at the gene ends were 2 bases for V and 4 bases for J; bases not matched to a gene: 8.